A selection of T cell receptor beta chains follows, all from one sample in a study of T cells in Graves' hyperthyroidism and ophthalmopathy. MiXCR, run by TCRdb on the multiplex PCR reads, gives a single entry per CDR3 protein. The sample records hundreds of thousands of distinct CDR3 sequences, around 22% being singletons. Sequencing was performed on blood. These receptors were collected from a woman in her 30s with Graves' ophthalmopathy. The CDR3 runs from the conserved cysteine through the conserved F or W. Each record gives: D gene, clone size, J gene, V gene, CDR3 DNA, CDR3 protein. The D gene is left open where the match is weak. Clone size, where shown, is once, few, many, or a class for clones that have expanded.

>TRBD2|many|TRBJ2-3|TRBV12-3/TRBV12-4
TGTGCCAGCAACCTCTTAGCGGGGGGGGACACAGATACGCAGTATTTT
CASNLLAGGDTDTQYF
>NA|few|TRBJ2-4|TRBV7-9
TGTGCCAGCAGCTTAGGAGACATTCAGTACTTC
CASSLGDIQYF
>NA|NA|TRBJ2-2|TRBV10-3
TGTGCCATCAGTGACCCCAGAGGGACGCAGGAGTCCACCGGGGAGCTGTTTTTT
CAISDPRGTQESTGELFF
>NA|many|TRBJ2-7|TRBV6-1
TGTGCCAGCGGACAGCATAGTCCCTACGAGCAGTACTTC
CASGQHSPYEQYF
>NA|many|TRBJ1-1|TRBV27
TGTGCCAGCAGTCCGAACAAGGGCACTGAAGCTTTCTTT
CASSPNKGTEAFF
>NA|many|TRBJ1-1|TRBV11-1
TGTGCCAGCAGCGTACAGGAATGGGCTGAAGCTTTCTTT
CASSVQEWAEAFF
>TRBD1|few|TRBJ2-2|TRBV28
TGTGCCAGCAGTATAAGACAGGGGTTGGGCACCGGGGAGCTGTTTTTT
CASSIRQGLGTGELFF
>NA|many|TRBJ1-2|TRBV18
TGTGCCAGCTCACTACCCGGGACTCCTAACTATGGCTACACCTTC
CASSLPGTPNYGYTF
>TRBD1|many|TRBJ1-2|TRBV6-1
TGTGCCACCCAAGGGGGCCTTTTTTATGGCTACACCTTC
CATQGGLFYGYTF
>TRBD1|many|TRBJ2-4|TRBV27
TGTGCCAGCAGGCAGTTGGACAGGGGGATAAACATTCAGTACTTC
CASRQLDRGINIQYF
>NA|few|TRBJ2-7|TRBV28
TGTGCCAGCAGTACCCCCGTGGGTAGCGGACCTACCTACGAGCAGTACTTC
CASSTPVGSGPTYEQYF
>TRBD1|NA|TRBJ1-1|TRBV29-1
TGCAGCGCAAGACAGGGGGACGGCACTGAAGCTTTCTTT
CSARQGDGTEAFF
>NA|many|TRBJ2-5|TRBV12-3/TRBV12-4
TGTGCCAGCAACCGATTTATTGGAGAGACCCAGTACTTC
CASNRFIGETQYF
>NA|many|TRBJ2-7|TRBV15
TGTGCCACCAGCAGATGGGACGGGAGTGGGACCTACGAGCAGTACTTC
CATSRWDGSGTYEQYF
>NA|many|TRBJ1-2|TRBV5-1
TGCGCCAGCAGCTTGGAAAATCCTAACTATGGCTACACCTTC
CASSLENPNYGYTF
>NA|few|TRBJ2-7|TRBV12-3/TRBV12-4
TGTGCCAGCAGTCCGATCGAACCGGACTCCTACGAGCAGTACTTC
CASSPIEPDSYEQYF
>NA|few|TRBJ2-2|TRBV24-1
TGTGCCACCAGTCGTGCGGACTTTCACCGGGAGCTGTTTTTT
CATSRADFHRELFF
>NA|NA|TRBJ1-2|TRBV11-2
TGTGCCAGCAGCTTAAATGCCGGGACTTTTCATCGCTATGGCTACACCTTC
CASSLNAGTFHRYGYTF
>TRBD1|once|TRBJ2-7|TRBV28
TGTGCCAGCAGCTTCAGGGGGCTGGCCTCCGAGCAGTACTTC
CASSFRGLASEQYF
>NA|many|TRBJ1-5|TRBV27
TGTGCCAGCAGTTTATCGGGGGTCCAGCCCCAGCATTTT
CASSLSGVQPQHF
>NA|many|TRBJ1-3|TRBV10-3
TGTGCCATCAGTGAGTCTCTGCTGGCAGGGTCTGGAAACACCATATATTTT
CAISESLLAGSGNTIYF
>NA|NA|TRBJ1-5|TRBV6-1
TGTGCCATCAATCGTTCCGGGAATAGCAATCAGCCCCAGCATTTT
CAINRSGNSNQPQHF
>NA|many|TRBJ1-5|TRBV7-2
TGTGCCAGCAGCTTAGCGCGGTTAGGGCAGCCCCAGCATTTT
CASSLARLGQPQHF
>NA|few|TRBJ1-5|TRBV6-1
TGTGCCAGCAGCCCTGATGGGGTTCAGCCCCAGCATTTT
CASSPDGVQPQHF
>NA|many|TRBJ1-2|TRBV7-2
TGTGCCAGCAGCTCATACCGGACAGCGTATGGCTACACCTTC
CASSSYRTAYGYTF
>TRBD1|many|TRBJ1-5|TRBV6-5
TGTGCCAGCAGTTACCCGGGACAGGGGGACAATCAGCCCCAGCATTTT
CASSYPGQGDNQPQHF
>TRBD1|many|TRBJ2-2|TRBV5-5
TGTGCCAGCACCCGGGACAGGGGCAGCACCGGGGAGCTGTTTTTT
CASTRDRGSTGELFF
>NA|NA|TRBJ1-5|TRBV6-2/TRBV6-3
TGTGCCAGCAGGCCCGGGACTAGGGAGGGAAAACGGCCCCAGCATTTT
CASRPGTREGKRPQHF
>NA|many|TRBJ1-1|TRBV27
TGTGCCAGCAGTTTATGGGGTGGTGAAGCTTTCTTT
CASSLWGGEAFF
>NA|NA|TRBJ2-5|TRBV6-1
TGTGCCAGCAAACCCTGGGCGGCGGTGCAAGAGACCCAGTACTTC
CASKPWAAVQETQYF
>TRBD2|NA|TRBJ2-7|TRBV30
TGTGCCTGGAGTGGCGGGGGAGGCGAGCAGTACTTC
CAWSGGGGEQYF
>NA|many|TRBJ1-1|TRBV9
TGTGCCAGCAGCGTAGCTGGGACGGGGGGAGAAGCTTTCTTT
CASSVAGTGGEAFF
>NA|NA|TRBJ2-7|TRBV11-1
TGTGCCAGCAGCCTAACCGGACGGGGAGACTACGAGCAGTACTTC
CASSLTGRGDYEQYF
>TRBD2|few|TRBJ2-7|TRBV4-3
TGCGCCAGCAGCCACGACCGGACTAGCGGGGGCCGGGAGCAGTACTTC
CASSHDRTSGGREQYF
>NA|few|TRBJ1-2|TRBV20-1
TGCAGTGCTAGAGATATGATATCGGGTGGCTACACCTTC
CSARDMISGGYTF
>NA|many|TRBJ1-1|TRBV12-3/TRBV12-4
TGTGCCAGCAGTTTCGGACAGTTGAACACTGAAGCTTTCTTT
CASSFGQLNTEAFF
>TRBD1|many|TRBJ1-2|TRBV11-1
TGTGCCAGCAGCTTAAGGGGACAGCGCCCTTTTTCCTATGGCTACACCTTC
CASSLRGQRPFSYGYTF
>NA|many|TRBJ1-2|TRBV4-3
TGCGCCAGCAGCCAAGTTTACAGGGAAGGAGGCTACACCTTC
CASSQVYREGGYTF
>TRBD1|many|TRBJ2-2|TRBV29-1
TGCAGCGTTGCCGGGACAGTGAACACCGGGGAGCTGTTTTTT
CSVAGTVNTGELFF
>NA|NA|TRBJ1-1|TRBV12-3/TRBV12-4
TGTGCCAGCAGTTTGAGGCCCCCCCCGGACACTGAAGCTTTCTTT
CASSLRPPPDTEAFF
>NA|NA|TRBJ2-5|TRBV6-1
TGTGCCAGCTCTGCCCCTCCCGGACCGTCACAAGAGACCCAGTACTTC
CASSAPPGPSQETQYF
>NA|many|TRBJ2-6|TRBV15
TGTGCCACCAGCAGAGATAAGTGGGACGCGTCTGGGGCCAACGTCCTGACTTTC
CATSRDKWDASGANVLTF